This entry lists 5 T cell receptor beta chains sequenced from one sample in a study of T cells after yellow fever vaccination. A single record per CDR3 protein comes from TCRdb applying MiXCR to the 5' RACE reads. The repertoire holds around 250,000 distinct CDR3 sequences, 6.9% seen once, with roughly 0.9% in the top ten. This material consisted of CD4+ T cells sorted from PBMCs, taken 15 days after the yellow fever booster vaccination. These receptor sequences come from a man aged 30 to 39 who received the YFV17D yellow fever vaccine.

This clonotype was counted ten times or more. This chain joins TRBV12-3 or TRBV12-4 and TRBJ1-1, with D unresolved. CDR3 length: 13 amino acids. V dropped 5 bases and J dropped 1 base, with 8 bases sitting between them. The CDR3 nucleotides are TGTGCCAGCAGTGCCCGGAGGAACACTGAAGCTTTCTTT. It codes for CASSARRNTEAFF.

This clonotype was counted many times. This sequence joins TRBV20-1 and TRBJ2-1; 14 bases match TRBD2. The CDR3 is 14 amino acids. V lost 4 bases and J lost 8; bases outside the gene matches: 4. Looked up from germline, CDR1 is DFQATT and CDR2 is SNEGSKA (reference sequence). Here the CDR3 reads CSAKGLAGVDEQFF. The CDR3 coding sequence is TGCAGTGCTAAGGGACTAGCGGGAGTCGATGAGCAGTTCTTC.

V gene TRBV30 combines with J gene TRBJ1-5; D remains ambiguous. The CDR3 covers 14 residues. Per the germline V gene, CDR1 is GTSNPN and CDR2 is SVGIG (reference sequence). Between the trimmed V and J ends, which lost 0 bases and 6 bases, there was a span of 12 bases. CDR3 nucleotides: TGTGCCTGGAGTGTACTGACCTCTGGTCAGCCCCAGCATTTT. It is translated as CAWSVLTSGQPQHF.

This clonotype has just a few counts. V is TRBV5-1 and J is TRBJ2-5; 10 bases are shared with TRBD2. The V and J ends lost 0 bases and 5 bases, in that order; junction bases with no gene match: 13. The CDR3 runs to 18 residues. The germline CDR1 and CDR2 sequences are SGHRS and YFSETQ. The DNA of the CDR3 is TGCGCCAGCAGCTTGGTTTCTAGCGGGAGAGGTCGAGGGGAGACCCAGTACTTC. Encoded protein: CASSLVSSGRGRGETQYF.

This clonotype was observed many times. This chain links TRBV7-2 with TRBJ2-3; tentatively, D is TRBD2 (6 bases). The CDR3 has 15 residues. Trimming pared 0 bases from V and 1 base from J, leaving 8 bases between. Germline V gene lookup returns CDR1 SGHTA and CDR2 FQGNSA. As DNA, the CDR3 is TGTGCCAGCAGCTTAGCGCAGCGGGGCACAGATACGCAGTATTTT. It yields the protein CASSLAQRGTDTQYF.